The 27 T cell receptor beta chains listed next were all sequenced from one sample in a study of blood T cell repertoires in COVID-19. Sequenced by immunoSEQ multiplex PCR; TCRdb stores in-frame clones only, minus some. The sample comprises roughly 81,000 clones, about four fifths of which are singletons, and under 11% rests with the top ten. Sequenced input: peripheral blood. These receptors all stem from a man in his 60s with acute or convalescent COVID-19.

This chain connects TRBV7-9 to TRBJ2-3, with 13 nucleotides matching TRBD2. Germline CDR1 SEHNR, CDR2 FQNEAQ (reference sequence). The trim removed 7 bases at V and 3 bases at J, leaving 4 bases unmatched. The length of the CDR3 is 15 residues. CDR3 residues: CASIGGLAGTDTQYF. In DNA, the CDR3 is TGTGCCAGCATTGGGGGACTAGCGGGGACAGATACGCAGTATTTT.

The chain has TRBV19 and TRBJ1-5; D may be TRBD1 (6 bases). Per germline, CDR1 LNHDA and CDR2 SQIVND (reference sequence). The ends were cut back, 7 bases at V and 3 bases at J, with 10 bases in the middle. The CDR3 totals 13 residues. In DNA form, the CDR3 reads TGTGCCAGTAAAAACAGGGTCAATCAGCCCCAGCATTTT. Translated: CASKNRVNQPQHF. Drawing the rest from reference TRBV19 and TRBJ1-5, the complete variable domain is DGGITQSPKYLFRKEGQNVTLSCEQNLNHDAMYWYRQDPGQGLRLIYYSQIVNDFQKGDIAEGYSVSREKKESFPLTVTSAQKNPTAFYLCASKNRVNQPQHFGDGTRLSIL.

J is TRBJ2-6 and V is TRBV7-8; 9 bases match TRBD2. V was pared by 5 bases and J by 4 bases, with 18 bases of the junction left unmatched. Germline V CDR1 and CDR2: SGHVS, FQNEAQ. This CDR3 has 20 amino acids. This chain's CDR3 is CASSPSALAGPKTGANVLTF. CDR3 coding DNA: TGTGCCAGCAGCCCCAGCGCCCTAGCGGGGCCCAAAACAGGGGCCAACGTCCTGACTTTC.

The chain joins TRBV7-2 to TRBJ2-1, with TRBD2 as a possible D gene (6 bases). The CDR3 is 14 amino acids. V lost 2 bases and J 8 bases, leaving 13 bases between the germline ends. Germline CDR1 is SGHTA and CDR2 is FQGNSA. The CDR3 DNA follows: TGTGCCAGCAGCTTATCACGGGACTTGTATGAGCAGTTCTTC. It translates to CASSLSRDLYEQFF.

This clone was picked up a small number of times. This chain joins TRBV6-5 and TRBJ2-7; TRBD2 is a possible D gene (5 bases). The CDR3 is made up of 13 amino acids. The germline V and J ends were trimmed by 8 bases and 4 bases, with 15 bases remaining between them. Germline loops: CDR1 MNHEY, CDR2 SVGAGI. CDR3 nucleotides: TGTGCCAGCGGAGGCACCGACGAATACGAGCAGTACTTC. Amino acids: CASGGTDEYEQYF.

V and J are TRBV24-1 and TRBJ1-2; 11 bases match TRBD1. The V gene's germline CDR1 is KGHDR and CDR2 SFDVKD. The ends lost 4 bases at V and 8 bases at J; junction bases unmatched: 2. CDR3 length: 13 residues. As DNA, the CDR3 is TGTGCCACCAGTGACAGGACAGGGGGCGGCTACACCTTC. It specifies CATSDRTGGGYTF.

This clone has a single count. The gene calls are TRBV19 and TRBJ1-1; tentatively, D is TRBD1 (5 bases). CDR3 length equals 13 residues. Germline-derived CDR1 and CDR2 are LNHDA and SQIVND (reference sequence). Trimming shortened V by 7 bases and J by 1 base, and 10 bases separated the two germline ends. The CDR3 reads CASTWGQNTEAFF. The DNA for the CDR3 is TGTGCCAGTACTTGGGGCCAGAACACTGAAGCTTTCTTT.

This chain joins TRBV3-1 (or the pseudogene TRBV3-2) and TRBJ1-4; D gene uncertain. Germline V gene data show CDR1 as LGHDT and CDR2 as YNNKEL (reference sequence). The CDR3 has 14 amino acids. V was clipped by 6 bases and J by 6 bases, with 14 bases between them. The CDR3 bases are TGTGCCAGCAGACTCCGGGAAGAGGATGAAAAACTGTTTTTT. Protein: CASRLREEDEKLFF.

The chain joins TRBV29-1 to TRBJ2-1, with D unclear. This CDR3 contains 10 residues. V was clipped by 7 bases and J by 2 bases, with 3 bases between them. CDR1 SQVTM and CDR2 ANQGSEA come from the germline V gene. CDR3 bases: TGCAGCGCTACCTACAATGAGCAGTTCTTC. It encodes CSATYNEQFF.

The chain uses TRBV6-5 and TRBJ1-2; D unclear. CDR1 and CDR2 from the germline V gene are MNHEY and SVGAGI. The CDR3 is 15 amino acids. Trimming pared 0 bases from V and 8 bases from J, leaving 16 bases between. The CDR3 here is CASSYSNPGRGGYTF. DNA for the CDR3: TGTGCCAGCAGTTACTCGAATCCGGGTCGAGGAGGCTACACCTTC.

CDR3 coding DNA: TGCGCCAGCAGCTCTGGACAAAGGTATAGCACAGATACGCAGTATTTT. This codes for CASSSGQRYSTDTQYF. J is TRBJ2-3 and V is TRBV5-1, with a weak D call TRBD1 (5 bases). The germline CDR1 and CDR2 sequences are SGHRS and YFSETQ. This CDR3 comprises 16 residues. The ends were cut back, 3 bases at V and 0 bases at J, with 14 bases in the middle.

The V call is TRBV3-1 (or the pseudogene TRBV3-2), the J call TRBJ2-1; 12 nucleotides match TRBD2. The CDR3 runs 15 residues. The V segment lost 4 bases and the J segment 7 bases; nucleotides outside the gene matches: 5. Germline V gene data show CDR1 as LGHDT and CDR2 as YNNKEL (reference sequence). DNA for the CDR3: TGTGCCAGCAGCCGAGCTAGCGGGGGGGCGAATGAGCAGTTCTTC. Amino acids: CASSRASGGANEQFF.

The chain couples TRBV11-2 to TRBJ2-5, with TRBD2 identical over 8 bases. CDR1 is SGHAT and CDR2 is FQNNGV in the germline V gene. The CDR3 has 17 residues. V lost 1 base to trimming and J lost 5 bases; unmatched junction nucleotides: 12. The CDR3 here is CASSLGRGRQRGETQYF. CDR3 nucleotides: TGTGCCAGCAGCTTAGGACGGGGCCGACAGCGGGGGGAGACCCAGTACTTC.

This clone was observed a single time. The chain links TRBV28 to TRBJ2-7, with 10 bases aligning to TRBD2. The CDR3 totals 15 residues. Germline CDR1 and CDR2: MDHEN and SYDVKM. Trimming at V came to 5 bases and at J to 6 bases, leaving 10 bases not matched to a gene. The chain's CDR3 is CASSQIAGTSVEQYF. DNA of the CDR3: TGTGCCAGCAGTCAAATAGCCGGGACTAGCGTCGAGCAGTACTTC. Full variable domain (missing parts from reference TRBV28 and TRBJ2-7): DVKVTQSSRYLVKRTGEKVFLECVQDMDHENMFWYRQDPGLGLRLIYFSYDVKMKEKGDIPEGYSVSREKKERFSLILESASTNQTSMYLCASSQIAGTSVEQYFGPGTRLTVT.

V usage is TRBV6-5 and J usage is TRBJ2-7; D might be TRBD2 (6 bases). V dropped 6 bases and J dropped 7 bases, with 19 bases sitting between them. The CDR3 is 14 amino acids. Germline V CDR1 and CDR2: MNHEY, SVGAGI. CDR3 region: CASRNRRESDEQYF. The CDR3 bases are TGTGCCAGCAGAAACAGACGGGAGTCGGATGAGCAGTACTTC.

The chain links TRBV5-1 to TRBJ2-1, with TRBD1 as a possible D gene (6 bases). Trimming took off 4 bases at V and 9 bases at J, with 11 bases between the two ends. The CDR3 covers 12 residues. Germline CDR1 reads SGHRS; CDR2 reads YFSETQ. CDR3 in amino acids: CASSRQGTEQFF. As DNA, the CDR3 is TGCGCCAGCAGCCGGCAGGGGACTGAGCAGTTCTTC.

The chain couples TRBV7-9 to TRBJ1-5, with D possibly matching TRBD1 (6 bases). The V end was cut by 1 base, the J end by 5 bases, with 9 bases between. This CDR3 has 14 amino acids. CDR1 is SEHNR and CDR2 is FQNEAQ in the germline V gene (reference sequence). The DNA for the CDR3 is TGTGCCAGCAGCTTAGAAGGGGGATATCAGCCCCAGCATTTT. It yields the protein CASSLEGGYQPQHF. The variable domain in full, completed from reference TRBV7-9 and TRBJ1-5, reads DTGVSQNPRHKITKRGQNVTFRCDPISEHNRLYWYRQTLGQGPEFLTYFQNEAQLEKSRLLSDRFSAERPKGSFSTLEIQRTEQGDSAMYLCASSLEGGYQPQHFGDGTRLSIL.

The rearrangement joins TRBV11-3 to TRBJ2-7; TRBD2 matches at 9 bases. Germline V gives CDR1 SGHNT, CDR2 YENEEA. The CDR3 has 15 residues. J lost 5 bases, V lost 2 bases, and 7 bases had no gene match. CDR3 coding DNA: TGTGCCAGCAGCTTAACAGCGGGGGGCCGGGACGAGCAGTACTTC. Translation gives CASSLTAGGRDEQYF.

This chain connects TRBV24-1 to TRBJ2-1; maybe TRBD2 (5 bases). V lost 7 bases, J lost 0 bases, and 6 bases lay in between. CDR1 is KGHDR and CDR2 is SFDVKD in the germline V gene. The CDR3 extends over 13 amino acids. The CDR3 loop reads CATSGNSYNEQFF. The CDR3 nucleotides read TGTGCCACCAGCGGGAACTCCTACAATGAGCAGTTCTTC.

This clone is a singleton in its sample. The gene calls are TRBV7-9 and TRBJ1-1; D remains unclear. Trimming shortened V by 1 base and J by 8 bases, and 8 bases separated the two germline ends. CDR3 length equals 12 residues. The germline V gene has CDR1 SEHNR and CDR2 FQNEAQ (reference sequence). In DNA, the CDR3 is TGTGCCAGCAGCTTAGGTGCGGGGGAAGCTTTCTTT. Amino acids: CASSLGAGEAFF.

CDR3 loop: CASSEGGANEQFF. The CDR3 coding sequence is TGTGCCAGCAGCGAGGGAGGGGCCAATGAGCAGTTCTTC. This chain joins TRBV11-3 and TRBJ2-1, with TRBD2 matching 7 bases. Germline V CDR1 and CDR2: SGHNT, YENEEA. The trim removed 5 bases at V and 6 bases at J, leaving 4 bases unmatched. CDR3 length: 13 amino acids.

V gene TRBV4-3 combines with J gene TRBJ2-7; D is perhaps TRBD1 (6 bases). With 5 bases removed from V and 1 base from J, the gap between germline ends came to 15 bases. The CDR3 spans 15 residues. Germline CDR1 LGHNA, CDR2 YSLEER. Here the CDR3 DNA reads TGCGCCAGCAGCAGGCGGACAGAGATTTCCTACGAGCAGTACTTC. Translated: CASSRRTEISYEQYF.

This clone was seen a handful of times. V and J are TRBV27 and TRBJ2-1; TRBD1 aligns across 8 bases. Germline V gives CDR1 MNHEY, CDR2 SMNVEV (reference sequence). Trimming took 1 base from V and 7 from J; bases not matched to a gene: 9. This CDR3 has 16 residues. Written as DNA, the CDR3 is TGTGCCAGCAGTTTATTCTCGGGACAGGAGGTGAATGAGCAGTTCTTC. Encoded protein: CASSLFSGQEVNEQFF.

The V call is TRBV6-1, the J call TRBJ2-1; possibly TRBD1 for D (5 bases). The CDR3 consists of 13 residues. Germline CDR1 is MNHNS and CDR2 is SASEGT. Deletions cut 2 bases from V and 6 bases from J, with 8 bases between. This CDR3 is CASSEIGANEQFF. The CDR3 nucleotides read TGTGCCAGCAGTGAAATAGGGGCCAATGAGCAGTTCTTC.

The CDR3 sequence is CASSPPRDPRGGTF. CDR3 sequence (DNA): TGTGCCAGCAGCCCCCCCAGGGATCCCAGGGGTGGGACCTTC. This chain links TRBV3-1 (or the pseudogene TRBV3-2) with TRBJ1-2; tentative D call: TRBD1 (6 bases). Germline V CDR1 and CDR2: LGHDT, YNNKEL (reference sequence). The CDR3 spans 14 residues. The V and J ends lost 4 bases and 14 bases respectively, with 23 bases between them.

The chain combines TRBV6-5 with TRBJ1-6; TRBD1 is a possible D gene (5 bases). V shed 0 bases and J shed 8 bases, with 11 bases lying between them. CDR3 length: 15 residues. The germline gives CDR1 MNHEY, CDR2 SVGAGI. The CDR3 reads CASSYSNRMDSPLHF. The CDR3 DNA reads as TGTGCCAGCAGTTACTCCAACAGGATGGATTCACCCCTCCACTTT.

In this sample, this clone turned up a few times. The V gene is TRBV6-4, the J gene TRBJ2-2, with D perhaps matching TRBD1 (6 bases). Germline CDR1 and CDR2: MRHNA and SNTAGT. The CDR3 extends over 14 amino acids. Between the trimmed V and J ends, which lost 6 bases and 3 bases, there was a span of 11 bases. CDR3: CASSQQGDTGELFF. CDR3 bases: TGTGCCAGCAGCCAACAGGGTGACACCGGGGAGCTGTTTTTT.